Listed below are T cell receptor beta chains from one sample, sequenced in a study of T cells after yellow fever vaccination. TCRdb independently ran MiXCR on the 5' RACE reads; one entry per CDR3 protein. The data contain 100,000 to 150,000 distinct CDR3 sequences, under 8.5% of them singletons. The sequencing here drew on CD4+ T cells sorted from PBMCs, taken 10 to 11 days after the first yellow fever vaccination. Every receptor here comes from a man in his late teens or twenties who received the YFV17D yellow fever vaccine. CDR3s include the opening cysteine and the closing phenylalanine or tryptophan. Each record gives: clone size, V gene, D gene, J gene, CDR3 protein, CDR3 DNA. D genes are given only for firm matches. Some rows have no size entry. The others give once, few or many, or a class for an expanded clone.

many	TRBV20-1	-	TRBJ2-7	CSARNGLRSYEQYF	TGCAGTGCTAGGAACGGACTACGCTCCTACGAGCAGTACTTC
many	TRBV9	-	TRBJ2-2	CASSVRGLNTGELFF	TGTGCCAGCAGCGTAAGGGGGTTGAACACCGGGGAGCTGTTTTTT
many	TRBV24-1	-	TRBJ1-5	CATSGGGNQPQHF	TGTGCCACCAGTGGAGGTGGCAATCAGCCCCAGCATTTT
few	TRBV20-1	TRBD2	TRBJ2-5	CSAKGSGGLQTQYF	TGCAGTGCTAAGGGGTCGGGGGGGCTACAGACCCAGTACTTC
many	TRBV5-5	-	TRBJ2-3	CASSLSVHRTDTQYF	TGTGCCAGCAGCTTATCCGTACACCGCACAGATACGCAGTATTTT
many	TRBV11-2	TRBD1	TRBJ1-4	CASSLNRGEKLFF	TGTGCCAGCAGCTTAAACAGGGGTGAAAAACTGTTTTTT
-	TRBV5-8	-	TRBJ2-1	CASTSWRSGGDNEQFF	TGTGCCAGCACTTCATGGCGTTCCGGTGGGGACAATGAGCAGTTCTTC
many	TRBV6-2/TRBV6-3	-	TRBJ2-7	CASSYSRQGLSYEQYF	TGTGCCAGCAGTTACTCGAGGCAGGGCCTCTCCTACGAGCAGTACTTC
many	TRBV7-2	TRBD1	TRBJ1-2	CASSQGANYGYTF	TGTGCCAGCAGCCAGGGGGCTAACTATGGCTACACCTTC
many	TRBV21-1	-	TRBJ1-5	CASSKVLRAQHQPQHF	TGTGCCAGCAGCAAAGTATTGAGGGCGCAGCATCAGCCCCAGCATTTT
many	TRBV5-1	TRBD1	TRBJ2-1	CASSSRGDRVYNEQFF	TGCGCCAGCAGCTCCCGAGGGGACAGGGTATACAATGAGCAGTTCTTC
many	TRBV12-3/TRBV12-4	TRBD1	TRBJ1-1	CASSSVTGHTEAFF	TGTGCCAGCAGTTCTGTGACAGGGCACACTGAAGCTTTCTTT
many	TRBV18	-	TRBJ1-2	CASSPSIDGYTF	TGTGCCAGCTCACCTTCGATTGATGGCTACACCTTC
-	TRBV6-5	TRBD1	TRBJ2-1	CASRYGTGENSEQFF	TGTGCCAGCAGATACGGGACAGGGGAGAACAGTGAGCAGTTCTTC
many	TRBV5-1	-	TRBJ1-4	CASSFSPATNEKLFF	TGCGCCAGCAGTTTCTCACCCGCAACTAATGAAAAACTGTTTTTT
many	TRBV12-3/TRBV12-4	-	TRBJ1-4	CASSLNSVPTNEKLFF	TGTGCCAGCAGTTTAAACTCGGTACCAACTAATGAAAAACTGTTTTTT
few	TRBV5-1	TRBD1	TRBJ1-5	CASSLTGGEFNQPQHF	TGCGCCAGCAGCCTTACAGGGGGCGAATTCAATCAGCCCCAGCATTTT
many	TRBV10-2	-	TRBJ2-1	CATVGPGAPPVAGGSYNEQFF	TGCGCCACCGTCGGCCCGGGGGCGCCCCCTGTGGCTGGGGGCTCCTACAATGAGCAGTTCTTC
many	TRBV5-4	-	TRBJ2-2	CASSLLGGRSGELFF	TGTGCCAGCAGCTTGTTGGGGGGGCGTAGCGGGGAGCTGTTTTTT
few	TRBV12-3/TRBV12-4	-	TRBJ2-6	CASSLGFSGANVLTF	TGTGCCAGCAGTTTAGGGTTCTCTGGGGCCAACGTCCTGACTTTC
many	TRBV30	TRBD1	TRBJ2-7	CAWSQGTVYEQYF	TGTGCCTGGAGTCAGGGGACAGTCTACGAGCAGTACTTC
few	TRBV6-1	TRBD2	TRBJ2-1	CASSGASGPYNEQFF	TGTGCCAGCAGTGGGGCTAGCGGACCCTACAATGAGCAGTTCTTC
many	TRBV20-1	TRBD1	TRBJ1-2	CSAHGGRTGGIYGYTF	TGCAGTGCTCACGGTGGGCGGACAGGGGGGATCTATGGCTACACCTTC
many	TRBV24-1	TRBD2	TRBJ2-1	CATGTSGGNEQFF	TGTGCCACGGGGACTAGCGGGGGGAATGAGCAGTTCTTC
many	TRBV12-5	-	TRBJ1-5	CASGFLEGQPQHF	TGTGCTAGTGGTTTTCTCGAGGGGCAGCCCCAGCATTTT
-	TRBV29-1	-	TRBJ2-3	CSVEDRVRTPYGTQYF	TGCAGCGTTGAAGATCGGGTTCGGACTCCCTACGGAACGCAGTATTTT
many	TRBV20-1	-	TRBJ2-7	CSARDHRGEGYEQYF	TGCAGTGCTAGAGATCACAGGGGGGAGGGCTACGAGCAGTACTTC
many	TRBV7-2	-	TRBJ1-2	CASTRDLFYGYTF	TGTGCCAGCACACGGGACTTGTTCTATGGCTACACCTTC
many	TRBV11-2	-	TRBJ2-5	CASSRARGKETQYF	TGTGCCAGCAGCCGCGCGCGGGGAAAAGAGACCCAGTACTTC
many	TRBV3-1	TRBD2	TRBJ2-2	CASSPSGGPTGELFF	TGTGCCAGCAGCCCTAGCGGGGGGCCTACCGGGGAGCTGTTTTTT
many	TRBV6-5	-	TRBJ1-1	CASSYSRRGGMNTEAFF	TGTGCCAGCAGTTATTCCCGTCGAGGGGGAATGAACACTGAAGCTTTCTTT
many	TRBV7-2	-	TRBJ2-1	CASSLGEGDRQFF	TGTGCCAGCAGCTTAGGGGAGGGGGACAGGCAGTTCTTC
many	TRBV3-1	-	TRBJ1-3	CASSQGGGGNTIYF	TGTGCCAGCAGCCAAGGCGGAGGAGGAAACACCATATATTTT
few	TRBV29-1	-	TRBJ2-3	CSVEVIGSGGEYF	TGCAGCGTTGAAGTTATCGGCAGTGGCGGGGAGTATTTT
many	TRBV7-2	-	TRBJ2-3	CASSLVPTADTQYF	TGTGCCAGCAGCTTAGTCCCTACCGCAGATACGCAGTATTTT
many	TRBV7-2	TRBD1	TRBJ2-1	CASSLGGTGGYNEQFF	TGTGCCAGCAGCTTAGGGGGGACAGGGGGATACAATGAGCAGTTCTTC
many	TRBV28	-	TRBJ2-7	CASSLGAAPAGQYF	TGTGCCAGCAGTTTAGGGGCGGCCCCCGCAGGGCAGTACTTC
many	TRBV24-1	-	TRBJ1-1	CATSDGGAGARTEAFF	TGTGCCACCAGTGATGGGGGGGCAGGGGCGAGGACTGAAGCTTTCTTT
-	TRBV18	TRBD1	TRBJ2-4	CASSPRQTGGGGDIQYF	TGTGCCAGCTCACCACGTCAAACAGGGGGCGGAGGGGACATTCAGTACTTC
many	TRBV5-1	-	TRBJ2-3	CASSLTMGTDTQYF	TGCGCCAGCAGCTTGACAATGGGCACAGATACGCAGTATTTT
many	TRBV4-3	-	TRBJ2-1	CASSQDSLRGEQFF	TGCGCCAGCAGCCAAGATTCTCTGAGGGGTGAGCAGTTCTTC
many	TRBV14	-	TRBJ2-3	CASSPVGFTDTQYF	TGTGCCAGCAGCCCAGTCGGGTTCACAGATACGCAGTATTTT
-	TRBV12-3/TRBV12-4	TRBD1	TRBJ2-3	CASSPPWTGGQYTQYF	TGTGCCAGCAGTCCCCCGTGGACAGGGGGCCAATATACGCAGTATTTT
many	TRBV7-3	-	TRBJ2-3	CASSPDSSSTDTQYF	TGTGCCAGCAGCCCGGACTCTTCTAGCACAGATACGCAGTATTTT
many	TRBV5-1	-	TRBJ1-1	CASSLNRNTEAFF	TGCGCCAGCAGCTTAAACAGGAACACTGAAGCTTTCTTT
few	TRBV24-1	-	TRBJ2-1	CATVANNEQFF	TGTGCCACCGTGGCTAACAATGAGCAGTTCTTC
-	TRBV10-3	TRBD1	TRBJ2-7	CATSEQGYYEQYF	TGTGCCACCAGCGAACAGGGGTACTACGAGCAGTACTTC
many	TRBV5-1	TRBD2	TRBJ2-1	CASSVNRGGSNNEQFF	TGCGCCAGCAGCGTTAACCGGGGGGGAAGCAACAATGAGCAGTTCTTC